This is a list of T cell receptor beta chains from one sample in a study of blood T cell repertoires in COVID-19. TCRdb's table, derived via immunoSEQ multiplex PCR, lists solely in-frame clones and lacks some. The sample holds about 80,000 clones, around 78% seen once. Sequenced input: peripheral blood. The receptors stem from a human donor in a cohort sampled during active COVID-19. Both conserved end residues are part of each CDR3. The order of the fields is CDR3 DNA, CDR3 protein, V gene, J gene, D gene, clone size. D genes are given only for firm matches. Clone size is not always given. Where it is, it says once, few, many or a class for expanded clones.

CDR3 DNA: TGTGCCAGCAGTCGAGACCTAGCTAACTATGGCTACACCTTC
CDR3 protein: CASSRDLANYGYTF
V gene: TRBV7-9
J gene: TRBJ1-2
D gene: .
clone size: .

CDR3 DNA: TGTGCCAGCAGTCCCCGGGGATACTATGAGCAGTTCTTC
CDR3 protein: CASSPRGYYEQFF
V gene: TRBV12-3/TRBV12-4
J gene: TRBJ2-1
D gene: .
clone size: .

CDR3 DNA: TGTGCCAGCAGTTCGACCGTCCTGGAGGGAGAAGAGACCCAGTACTTC
CDR3 protein: CASSSTVLEGEETQYF
V gene: TRBV27
J gene: TRBJ2-5
D gene: .
clone size: once

CDR3 DNA: TGTGCCAGCGTCCCCGGAGGTCCGGAACTGGCTTTCTTT
CDR3 protein: CASVPGGPELAFF
V gene: TRBV2
J gene: TRBJ1-1
D gene: .
clone size: few

CDR3 DNA: TGTGCCAGCAGCGTAGGAGGGACTCCCACCTACGAGCAGTACTTC
CDR3 protein: CASSVGGTPTYEQYF
V gene: TRBV9
J gene: TRBJ2-7
D gene: .
clone size: .

CDR3 DNA: TGCAGCGTTGAAACTAGCGGGGTGGTTACCCAGTACTTC
CDR3 protein: CSVETSGVVTQYF
V gene: TRBV29-1
J gene: TRBJ2-5
D gene: TRBD2
clone size: few

CDR3 DNA: TGTGCCAGCAGTTCCTGGACAGGGGCCCCCTACAATGAGCAGTTCTTC
CDR3 protein: CASSSWTGAPYNEQFF
V gene: TRBV6-6
J gene: TRBJ2-1
D gene: TRBD1
clone size: .

CDR3 DNA: TGTGCCAGCAGCACCACGGGACAGGGGCGGCGGGGCACCGGGGAGCTGTTTTTT
CDR3 protein: CASSTTGQGRRGTGELFF
V gene: TRBV9
J gene: TRBJ2-2
D gene: TRBD1
clone size: few

CDR3 DNA: TGTGCCAGCAGTGAGGCAGGGACTAACTATGGCTACACCTTC
CDR3 protein: CASSEAGTNYGYTF
V gene: TRBV2
J gene: TRBJ1-2
D gene: .
clone size: .

CDR3 DNA: TGTGCCAGCAGCGCCCGGACAGGGACGAACACCGGGGAGCTGTTTTTT
CDR3 protein: CASSARTGTNTGELFF
V gene: TRBV9
J gene: TRBJ2-2
D gene: TRBD1
clone size: .

CDR3 DNA: TGTGCCAGCAGCTTACAGAAGTATAATTCACCCCTCCACTTT
CDR3 protein: CASSLQKYNSPLHF
V gene: TRBV5-4
J gene: TRBJ1-6
D gene: .
clone size: .

CDR3 DNA: TGTGCCAGCAGTGGGGACAGCCCCTCTACGAACACCGGGGAGCTGTTTTTT
CDR3 protein: CASSGDSPSTNTGELFF
V gene: TRBV6-2/TRBV6-3
J gene: TRBJ2-2
D gene: TRBD1
clone size: .

CDR3 DNA: TGTGCCAGCAGCCCCGACACTAGCGTAAAACAGTTCTTC
CDR3 protein: CASSPDTSVKQFF
V gene: TRBV14
J gene: TRBJ2-1
D gene: TRBD2
clone size: once

CDR3 DNA: TGTGCCAGCAGTCCCTTAGGGAGGAATCAGCCCCAGCATTTT
CDR3 protein: CASSPLGRNQPQHF
V gene: TRBV27
J gene: TRBJ1-5
D gene: .
clone size: many

CDR3 DNA: TGTGCCAGCAGCTATAGGTCCGGTACCCCGGGAAATAATTCACCCCTCCACTTT
CDR3 protein: CASSYRSGTPGNNSPLHF
V gene: TRBV7-2
J gene: TRBJ1-6
D gene: .
clone size: .

CDR3 DNA: TGTGCCAGCAGCCAAAACCCCCAGGGGGTGGACACCGGGGAGCTGTTTTTT
CDR3 protein: CASSQNPQGVDTGELFF
V gene: TRBV4-2
J gene: TRBJ2-2
D gene: TRBD1
clone size: .

CDR3 DNA: TGTGCCAGCGGGACGACAGGTGATAGCTATGGCTACACCTTC
CDR3 protein: CASGTTGDSYGYTF
V gene: TRBV27
J gene: TRBJ1-2
D gene: .
clone size: .